The entry that follows covers one T cell receptor (beta chain) sequence. Its antigen is still unknown. Per-base qualities were not stored, and no clone one base away is much larger. The sequencer was an Illumina NovaSeq 6000. TCRalpha and TCRbeta cDNA libraries were constructed by 5'RACE with constant-segment primers, with sample barcodes and unique molecular identifiers being introduced. RNA was extracted from every sample with Trizol reagent. Library amplification was performed in two PCR steps, and a second sample barcode and Illumina TruSeq adapters were introduced in the second step. Libraries were sequenced on an Illumina NovaSeq with 2 x 150 bp paired-end reads. The study's own analysis went as follows. With migec v1.2.7, reads were demultiplexed and then collapsed into UMI-guided consensus sequences. Using mixcr v2.1.11, UMI consensuses were aligned to TRA and TRB V and J templates and then assembled into clonotypes. Clonotypes were classified as expanded or contracted when called significant by both edgeR and NoisET, with noise models trained on biological replicates. For edgeR calls, a false discovery rate-adjusted p below 0.01 and a log2 fold-change threshold of 1 were applied. As an exploratory analysis of dynamics, max-normalized trajectories of the 1000 most abundant clonotypes were examined with PCA combined with hierarchical clustering. Separately sequenced CD4+ and CD8+ repertoires were used to assign a CD4 or CD8 phenotype to each responding clone. Starting from the raw public reads, TCRdb applied fastp trimming at Q25, assembled clones with MiXCR and retained in-frame beta chains. Each CDR3 protein gets just one entry, which takes the most common genes and DNA from the rows behind it. These V and J calls derive from TCRdb rather than the authors' analysis. The sample table holds roughly 550,000 distinct CDR3 sequences, of which 20% were seen once. Of the sample, approximately 12% falls within the top ten clones.

This record belongs to a study of T-cell memory formation after mild COVID-19 (dated by TCRdb to 2020 to 2022). A note on the overall study: TCR sequence clusters from the two donors were largely donor specific. Longitudinal TCRalpha and TCRbeta repertoire sequencing tracked T-cell clones expanding and contracting after mild COVID-19 in a couple of donors. Two young, previously healthy adult volunteers, one female and one male, were included in the cohort. Results and caveats for the whole study, not just this receptor: Contracting CD4+ clones turned up mainly in the CM and EM memory subsets, whereas EMRA was where CD8+ clones were enriched. Clones contracting from day 15 to 85 had balanced CD4/CD8 phenotypes, while a second wave expanding from day 15 to 37 was biased towards CD4+. Only two mild cases were covered by the study, and larger cohorts that include severe cases with pre-infection samples were considered necessary. Whether the second-wave clones peaking on day 37 were SARS-CoV-2 specific was not confirmed. Some responding clones were found in pre-infection memory, which suggests that pre-existing cross-reactive memory T cells took part in the SARS-CoV-2 response.

Ficoll-Paque density gradient centrifugation was the method used to isolate PBMCs. Including cysteine and phenylalanine, the CDR3 has 11 amino acids. Only CDR3 DNA remains: 33 bases, in frame from the first base. The germline V gene sets CDR1 to SQVTM and CDR2 to ANQGSEA. The V end loses 8 bases and the J end loses 7 bases, and a stretch of 14 bases separates them. The chain couples TRBV29-1 to TRBJ2-5; the D gene could be either TRBD1 or TRBD2, each agreeing at 6 bases. Input material: PBMCs or a T cell subset sorted from them (not recorded which). The clonotype originates from an adult woman who had mild COVID-19 (a few samples of this study predate the infection). The sample titles of this study are shuffled in the database, so cell type and time point are left out; the donor was told from shared clones. In nucleotides, the sequence is TGCAGCCAGCAACAGGGAGGGACCCAGTACTTC. It specifies CSQQQGGTQYF. Outside the CDR3, residues come from the reference TRBV29-1 and TRBJ2-5 proteins, so the full variable domain is: SAVISQKPSRDICQRGTSLTIQCQVDSQVTMMFWYRQQPGQSLTLIATANQGSEATYESGFVIDKFPISRPNLTFSTLTVSNMSPEDSSIYLCSQQQGGTQYFGPGTRLLVL.